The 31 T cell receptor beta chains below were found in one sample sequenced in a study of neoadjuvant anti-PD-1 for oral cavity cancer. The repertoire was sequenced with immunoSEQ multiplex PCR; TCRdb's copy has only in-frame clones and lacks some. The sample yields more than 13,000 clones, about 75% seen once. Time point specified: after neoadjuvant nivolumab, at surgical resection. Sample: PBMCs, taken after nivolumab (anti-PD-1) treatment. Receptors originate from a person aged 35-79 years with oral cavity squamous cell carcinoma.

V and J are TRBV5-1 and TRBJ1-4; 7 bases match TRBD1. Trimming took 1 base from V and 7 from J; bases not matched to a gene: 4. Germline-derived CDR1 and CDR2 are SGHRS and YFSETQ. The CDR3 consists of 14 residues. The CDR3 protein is CASSLSQGSEKLFF. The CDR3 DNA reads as TGCGCCAGCAGCTTGTCACAGGGGAGTGAAAAACTGTTTTTT.

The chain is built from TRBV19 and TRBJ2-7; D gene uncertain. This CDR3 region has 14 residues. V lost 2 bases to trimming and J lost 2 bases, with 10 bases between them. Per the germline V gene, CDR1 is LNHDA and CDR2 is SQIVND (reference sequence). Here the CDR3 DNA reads TGTGCCAGTAGTATATCCGCCAGTACCTACGAGCAGTACTTC. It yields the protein CASSISASTYEQYF.

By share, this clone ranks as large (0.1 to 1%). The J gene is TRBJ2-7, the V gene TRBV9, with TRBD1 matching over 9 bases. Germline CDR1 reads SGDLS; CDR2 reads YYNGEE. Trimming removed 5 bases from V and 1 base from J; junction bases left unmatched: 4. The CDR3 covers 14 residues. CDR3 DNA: TGTGCCAGCAGTACAGGGGGCGCATCCTACGAGCAGTACTTC. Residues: CASSTGGASYEQYF.

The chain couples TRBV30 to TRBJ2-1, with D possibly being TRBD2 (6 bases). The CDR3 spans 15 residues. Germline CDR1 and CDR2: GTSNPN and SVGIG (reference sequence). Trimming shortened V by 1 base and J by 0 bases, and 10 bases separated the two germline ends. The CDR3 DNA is TGTGCCTGGAGTGCGGGGGACCACTCCTACAATGAGCAGTTCTTC. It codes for CAWSAGDHSYNEQFF.

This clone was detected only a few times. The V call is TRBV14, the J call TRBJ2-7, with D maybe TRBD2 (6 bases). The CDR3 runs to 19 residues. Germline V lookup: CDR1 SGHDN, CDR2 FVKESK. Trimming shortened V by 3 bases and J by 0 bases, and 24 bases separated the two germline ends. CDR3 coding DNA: TGTGCCAGCAGCCAGAGGACCCTTCCATTAGCGACTAGCTCCTACGAGCAGTACTTC. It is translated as CASSQRTLPLATSSYEQYF.

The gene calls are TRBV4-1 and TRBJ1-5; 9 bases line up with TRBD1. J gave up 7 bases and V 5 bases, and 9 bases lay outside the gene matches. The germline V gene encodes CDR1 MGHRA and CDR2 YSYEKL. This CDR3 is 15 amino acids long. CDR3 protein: CASSAWTGAVQPQHF. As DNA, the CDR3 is TGCGCCAGCAGCGCCTGGACAGGGGCCGTCCAGCCCCAGCATTTT.

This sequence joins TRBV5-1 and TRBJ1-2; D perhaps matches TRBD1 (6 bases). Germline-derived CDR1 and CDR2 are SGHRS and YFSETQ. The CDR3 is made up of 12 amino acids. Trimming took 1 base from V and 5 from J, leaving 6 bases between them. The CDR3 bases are TGCGCCAGCAGCTTGCAGGGGTATGGCTACACCTTC. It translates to CASSLQGYGYTF.

The CDR3, as DNA: TGTGCCTTTGGCGGGCAGGCACACGAGCAGTACTTC. This gives the protein CAFGGQAHEQYF. The chain recombines TRBV30 with TRBJ2-7; D perhaps matches TRBD2 (5 bases). CDR3 length: 12 residues. Germline V lookup: CDR1 GTSNPN, CDR2 SVGIG (reference sequence). V was pared by 7 bases and J by 5 bases, with 15 bases between.

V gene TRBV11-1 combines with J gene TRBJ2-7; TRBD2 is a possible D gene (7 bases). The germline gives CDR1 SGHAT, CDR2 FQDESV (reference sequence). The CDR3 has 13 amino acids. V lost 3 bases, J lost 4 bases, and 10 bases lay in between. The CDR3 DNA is TGTGCCAGCAGCTTGGGGGGGCAGTACGAGCAGTACTTC. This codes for CASSLGGQYEQYF.

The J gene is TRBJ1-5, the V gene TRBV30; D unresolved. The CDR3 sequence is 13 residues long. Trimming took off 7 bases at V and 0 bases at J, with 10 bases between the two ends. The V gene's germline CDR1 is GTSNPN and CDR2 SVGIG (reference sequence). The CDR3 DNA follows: TGTGCCTTTACGAGGTATAGCAATCAGCCCCAGCATTTT. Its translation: CAFTRYSNQPQHF.

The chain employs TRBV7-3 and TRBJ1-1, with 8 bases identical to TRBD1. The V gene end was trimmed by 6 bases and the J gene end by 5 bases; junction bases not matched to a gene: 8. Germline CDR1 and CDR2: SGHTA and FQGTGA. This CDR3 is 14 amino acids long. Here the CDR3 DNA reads TGTGCCAGCAGTAGAGGACAGGGTCGTACTGAAGCTTTCTTT. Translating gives CASSRGQGRTEAFF. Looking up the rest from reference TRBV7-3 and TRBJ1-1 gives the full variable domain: GAGVSQTPSNKVTEKGKYVELRCDPISGHTALYWYRQSLGQGPEFLIYFQGTGAADDSGLPNDRFFAVRPEGSVSTLKIQRTERGDSAVYLCASSRGQGRTEAFFGQGTRLTVV.

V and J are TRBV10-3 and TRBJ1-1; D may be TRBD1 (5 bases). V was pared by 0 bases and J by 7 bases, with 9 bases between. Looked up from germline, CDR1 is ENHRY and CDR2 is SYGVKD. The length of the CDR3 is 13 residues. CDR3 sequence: CAISESWGIEAFF. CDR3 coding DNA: TGTGCCATCAGTGAGTCGTGGGGGATTGAAGCTTTCTTT.

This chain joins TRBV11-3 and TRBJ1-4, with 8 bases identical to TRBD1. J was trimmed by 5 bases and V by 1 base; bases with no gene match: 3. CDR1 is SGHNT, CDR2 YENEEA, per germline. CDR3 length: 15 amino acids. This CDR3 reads CASSLGGTGNEKLFF. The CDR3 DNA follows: TGTGCCAGCAGCTTAGGCGGGACAGGAAATGAAAAACTGTTTTTT.

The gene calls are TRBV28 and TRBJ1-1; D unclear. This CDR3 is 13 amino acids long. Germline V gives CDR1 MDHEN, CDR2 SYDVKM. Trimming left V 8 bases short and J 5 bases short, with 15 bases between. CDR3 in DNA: TGTGCCAGCCCAGGCAGAGGTAAAACTGAAGCTTTCTTT. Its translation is CASPGRGKTEAFF.

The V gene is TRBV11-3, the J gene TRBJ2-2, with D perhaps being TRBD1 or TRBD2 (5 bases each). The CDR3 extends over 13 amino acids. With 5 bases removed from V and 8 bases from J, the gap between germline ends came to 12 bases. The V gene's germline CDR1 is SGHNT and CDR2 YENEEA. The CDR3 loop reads CASSQRDPGELFF. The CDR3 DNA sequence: TGTGCCAGCAGCCAACGGGACCCTGGGGAGCTGTTTTTT. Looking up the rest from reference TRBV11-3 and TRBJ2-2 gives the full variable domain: EAGVVQSPRYKIIEKKQPVAFWCNPISGHNTLYWYLQNLGQGPELLIRYENEEAVDDSQLPKDRFSAERLKGVDSTLKIQPAELGDSAVYLCASSQRDPGELFFGEGSRLTVL.

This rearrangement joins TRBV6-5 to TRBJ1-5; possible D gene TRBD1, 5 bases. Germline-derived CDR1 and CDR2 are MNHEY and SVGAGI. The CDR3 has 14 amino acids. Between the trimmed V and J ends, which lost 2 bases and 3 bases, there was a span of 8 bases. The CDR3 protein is CASSYRQTNQPQHF. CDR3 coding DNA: TGTGCCAGCAGTTACCGACAGACCAATCAGCCCCAGCATTTT.

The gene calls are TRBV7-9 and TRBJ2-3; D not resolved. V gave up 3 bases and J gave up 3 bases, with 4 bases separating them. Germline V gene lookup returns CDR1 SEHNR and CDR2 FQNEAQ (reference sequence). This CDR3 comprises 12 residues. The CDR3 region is CASSFGTDTQYF. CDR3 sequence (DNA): TGTGCCAGCAGCTTTGGAACAGATACGCAGTATTTT. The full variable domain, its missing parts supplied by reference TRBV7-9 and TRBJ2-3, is DTGVSQNPRHKITKRGQNVTFRCDPISEHNRLYWYRQTLGQGPEFLTYFQNEAQLEKSRLLSDRFSAERPKGSFSTLEIQRTEQGDSAMYLCASSFGTDTQYFGPGTRLTVL.

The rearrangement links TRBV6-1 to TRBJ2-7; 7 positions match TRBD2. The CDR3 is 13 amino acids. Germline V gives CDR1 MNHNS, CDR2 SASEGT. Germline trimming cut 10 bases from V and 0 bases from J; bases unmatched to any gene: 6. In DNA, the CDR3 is TGTGCCACCCAAGCGGGAACCTCCTACGAGCAGTACTTC. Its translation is CATQAGTSYEQYF.

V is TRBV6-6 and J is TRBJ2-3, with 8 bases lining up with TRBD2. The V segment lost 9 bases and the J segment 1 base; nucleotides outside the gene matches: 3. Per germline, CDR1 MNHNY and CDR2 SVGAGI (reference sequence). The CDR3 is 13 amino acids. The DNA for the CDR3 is TGTGCCAGTACACTAGCGGGCACAGATACGCAGTATTTT. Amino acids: CASTLAGTDTQYF.

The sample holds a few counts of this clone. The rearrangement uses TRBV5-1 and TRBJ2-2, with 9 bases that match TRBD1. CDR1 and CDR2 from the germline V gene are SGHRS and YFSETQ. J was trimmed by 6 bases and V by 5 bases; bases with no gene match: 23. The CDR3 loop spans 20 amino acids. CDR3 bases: TGCGCCAGCAGTTATTTTTGGCTACCAAACAGGGGGCGTGAATCCGGGGAGCTGTTTTTT. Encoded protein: CASSYFWLPNRGRESGELFF.

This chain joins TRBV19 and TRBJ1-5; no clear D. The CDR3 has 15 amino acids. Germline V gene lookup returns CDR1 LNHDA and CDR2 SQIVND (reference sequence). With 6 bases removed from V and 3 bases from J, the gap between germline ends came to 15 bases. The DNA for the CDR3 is TGTGCCAGTAGGATCAGCCCGACCTACAATCAGCCCCAGCATTTT. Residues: CASRISPTYNQPQHF.

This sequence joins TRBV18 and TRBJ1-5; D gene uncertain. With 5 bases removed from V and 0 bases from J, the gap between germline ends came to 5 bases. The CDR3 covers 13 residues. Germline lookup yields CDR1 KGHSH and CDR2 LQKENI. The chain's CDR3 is CASSADSNQPQHF. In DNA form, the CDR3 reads TGTGCCAGCTCAGCGGATAGCAATCAGCCCCAGCATTTT.

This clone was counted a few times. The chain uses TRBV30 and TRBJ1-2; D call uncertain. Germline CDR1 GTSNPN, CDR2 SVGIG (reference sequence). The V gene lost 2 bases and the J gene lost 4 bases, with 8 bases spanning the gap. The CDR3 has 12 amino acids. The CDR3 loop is CAWSRESYGYTF. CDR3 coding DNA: TGTGCCTGGAGTCGCGAGAGCTATGGCTACACCTTC.

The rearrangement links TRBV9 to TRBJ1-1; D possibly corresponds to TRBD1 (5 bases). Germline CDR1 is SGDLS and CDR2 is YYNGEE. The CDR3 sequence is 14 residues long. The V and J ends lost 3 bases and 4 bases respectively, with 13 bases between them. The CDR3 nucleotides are TGTGCCAGCAGCGAGGGGTTCAGGGTCACTGAAGCTTTCTTT. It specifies CASSEGFRVTEAFF.

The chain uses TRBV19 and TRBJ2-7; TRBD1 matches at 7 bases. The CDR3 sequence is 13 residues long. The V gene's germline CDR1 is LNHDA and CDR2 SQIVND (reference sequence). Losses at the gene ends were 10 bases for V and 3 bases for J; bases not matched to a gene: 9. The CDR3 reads CATSPGTVYEQYF. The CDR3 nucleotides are TGTGCCACCTCCCCCGGGACAGTCTACGAGCAGTACTTC.

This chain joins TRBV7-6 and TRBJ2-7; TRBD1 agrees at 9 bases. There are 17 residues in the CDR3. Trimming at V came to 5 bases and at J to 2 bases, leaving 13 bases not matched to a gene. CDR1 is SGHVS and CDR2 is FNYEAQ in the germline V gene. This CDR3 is CASSRDRASYSTYEQYF. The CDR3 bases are TGTGCCAGCAGCCGGGACAGGGCCTCATACTCCACCTACGAGCAGTACTTC.

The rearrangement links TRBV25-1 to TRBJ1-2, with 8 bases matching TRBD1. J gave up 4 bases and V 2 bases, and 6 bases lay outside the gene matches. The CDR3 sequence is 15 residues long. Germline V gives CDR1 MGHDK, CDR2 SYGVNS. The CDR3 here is CASSEPRQGTYGYTF. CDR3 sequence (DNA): TGTGCCAGCAGTGAACCGAGACAGGGGACCTATGGCTACACCTTC.

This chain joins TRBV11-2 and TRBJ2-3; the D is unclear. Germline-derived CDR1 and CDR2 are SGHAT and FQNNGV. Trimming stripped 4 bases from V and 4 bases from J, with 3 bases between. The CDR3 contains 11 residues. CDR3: CASSYADTQYF. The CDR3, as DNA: TGTGCCAGCAGCTATGCAGATACGCAGTATTTT.

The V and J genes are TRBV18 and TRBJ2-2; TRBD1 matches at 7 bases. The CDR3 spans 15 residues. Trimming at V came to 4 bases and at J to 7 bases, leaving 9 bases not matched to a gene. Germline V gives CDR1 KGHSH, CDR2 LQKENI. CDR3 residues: CASSLKRTGDGELFF. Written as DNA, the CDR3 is TGTGCCAGCTCACTTAAGAGGACAGGCGACGGGGAGCTGTTTTTT.

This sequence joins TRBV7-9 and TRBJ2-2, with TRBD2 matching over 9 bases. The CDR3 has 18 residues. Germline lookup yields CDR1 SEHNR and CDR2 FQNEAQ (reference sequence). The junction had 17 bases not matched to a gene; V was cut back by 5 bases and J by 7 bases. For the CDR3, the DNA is TGTGCCAGCAGCCCTAAGAGGAGGGTAGCGGGGGCACGCGGGGAGCTGTTTTTT. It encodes CASSPKRRVAGARGELFF.

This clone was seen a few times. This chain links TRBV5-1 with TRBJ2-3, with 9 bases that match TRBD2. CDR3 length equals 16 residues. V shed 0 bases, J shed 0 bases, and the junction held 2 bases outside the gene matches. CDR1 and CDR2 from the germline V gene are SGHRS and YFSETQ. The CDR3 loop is CASSLASGISTDTQYF. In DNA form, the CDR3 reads TGCGCCAGCAGCTTGGCTAGCGGGATTAGCACAGATACGCAGTATTTT.